Shown below are 12 T cell receptor beta chains from a single sample sequenced in a study of OX40 agonist ivuxolimab in advanced cancers. The assay was immunoSEQ multiplex PCR, and TCRdb's table has in-frame clones only and misses some. The sample carries nearly 55,000 clones, approximately 84% recorded once. The sample in question was CD4+ or CD8+ T cells sorted from blood, obtained in a trial of the OX40 agonist ivuxolimab. The receptor source for this set is an adult with an advanced solid tumor such as melanoma, head and neck, liver or kidney cancer.

The chain joins TRBV7-2 to TRBJ1-2, with TRBD1 identical over 8 bases. CDR3 length: 15 amino acids. Germline CDR1 SGHTA, CDR2 FQGNSA. Trimming at V came to 0 bases and at J to 6 bases, leaving 6 bases not matched to a gene. CDR3 loop: CASSLARTGIHGYTF. The CDR3 region has the DNA TGTGCCAGCAGCTTAGCCCGGACAGGGATTCATGGCTACACCTTC.

In this sample, this clone turned up once. The chain carries TRBV18 and TRBJ2-3, with D tentatively TRBD2 (6 bases). The CDR3 extends over 15 amino acids. Germline values: CDR1 KGHSH, CDR2 LQKENI. The V gene lost 3 bases and the J gene lost 0 bases, with 10 bases spanning the gap. The CDR3 bases are TGTGCCAGCTCACCTCTCGGGGGTAGCACAGATACGCAGTATTTT. It is translated as CASSPLGGSTDTQYF.

V and J are TRBV5-1 and TRBJ2-7; the D gene could be TRBD1 or TRBD2 (5 bases each). Germline-derived CDR1 and CDR2 are SGHRS and YFSETQ. The CDR3 totals 14 residues. Deletions cut 7 bases from V and 2 bases from J, with 16 bases between. CDR3 residues: CASLAGTDPYEQYF. DNA for the CDR3: TGCGCCAGCCTCGCCGGGACGGATCCCTACGAGCAGTACTTC.

This sequence joins TRBV4-1 and TRBJ1-5; D possibly corresponds to TRBD1 (6 bases). V was cut by 5 bases and J by 1 base, with 18 bases left in between. Germline CDR1 and CDR2: MGHRA and YSYEKL. The CDR3 is 17 residues long. The CDR3 loop is CASSFRIWGASNQPQHF. CDR3 in DNA: TGCGCCAGCAGCTTCCGGATTTGGGGGGCCAGCAATCAGCCCCAGCATTTT.

The rearrangement links TRBV18 to TRBJ1-1, with 11 bases fitting TRBD1. V lost 6 bases and J lost 4; bases outside the gene matches: 16. Germline CDR1 and CDR2: KGHSH and LQKENI. The CDR3 totals 18 residues. The CDR3 sequence is CASSPNPGTGGSGTEAFF. DNA for the CDR3: TGTGCCAGCTCCCCTAACCCCGGGACAGGGGGTAGCGGCACTGAAGCTTTCTTT. Complete variable domain (other parts from reference TRBV18 and TRBJ1-1): NAGVMQNPRHLVRRRGQEARLRCSPMKGHSHVYWYRQLPEEGLKFMVYLQKENIIDESGMPKERFSAEFPKEGPSILRIQQVVRGDSAAYFCASSPNPGTGGSGTEAFFGQGTRLTVV.

The gene calls are TRBV28 and TRBJ2-2; no definite D call. Per germline, CDR1 MDHEN and CDR2 SYDVKM. The ends were cut back, 7 bases at V and 5 bases at J, with 5 bases in the middle. The CDR3 loop spans 11 amino acids. CDR3: CASKDTGELFF. The CDR3 nucleotides read TGTGCCAGCAAAGATACCGGGGAGCTGTTTTTT.

The chain combines TRBV6-1 with TRBJ1-1, with D possibly TRBD1 on 5 matching bases. Looked up from germline, CDR1 is MNHNS and CDR2 is SASEGT. The CDR3 has 14 amino acids. V lost 5 bases and J 8 bases, leaving 18 bases between the germline ends. This CDR3 reads CASSPTWGTKEAFF. The CDR3 bases are TGTGCCAGCAGTCCGACTTGGGGGACCAAGGAAGCTTTCTTT.

This clone was observed a handful of times. The CDR3 is CAWSPTGEAFF. Here the CDR3 DNA reads TGTGCCTGGAGTCCGACCGGCGAAGCTTTCTTT. The gene calls are TRBV30 and TRBJ1-1, with D unclear. CDR1 is GTSNPN, CDR2 SVGIG, per germline (reference sequence). The CDR3 loop spans 11 amino acids. V lost 2 bases and J lost 8, with 9 bases in between. The full variable domain, in which reference TRBV30 and TRBJ1-1 provide the parts outside the CDR3, is SQTIHQWPATLVQPVGSPLSLECTVEGTSNPNLYWYRQAAGRGLQLLFYSVGIGQISSEVPQNLSASRPQDRQFILSSKKLLLSDSGFYLCAWSPTGEAFFGQGTRLTVV.

This clone was recorded a few times. The chain links TRBV19 to TRBJ1-1, with D unclear. This CDR3 contains 13 residues. Germline CDR1 LNHDA, CDR2 SQIVND (reference sequence). V dropped 6 bases and J dropped 1 base, with 9 bases sitting between them. Here the CDR3 reads CASSEHQNTEAFF. The CDR3 DNA reads as TGTGCCAGTAGCGAACACCAGAACACTGAAGCTTTCTTT.

This clone has a single count. The chain carries TRBV5-4 and TRBJ1-2, with 11 positions matching TRBD1. The CDR3 is 13 residues long. The V gene's germline CDR1 is SGHNT and CDR2 YYREEE (reference sequence). With 4 bases clipped from V and 6 bases from J, the junction kept 2 bases outside the gene matches. The CDR3 is CASSGQGAHGYTF. CDR3 bases: TGTGCCAGCAGCGGACAGGGGGCGCATGGCTACACCTTC.

The rearrangement links TRBV6-1 to TRBJ1-6, with D hard to call. The CDR3 spans 17 residues. Trimming cost V 1 base and J 3 bases, with 13 bases left between them. CDR1 MNHNS and CDR2 SASEGT come from the germline V gene. The CDR3 loop reads CASSEETAANYNSPLHF. DNA of the CDR3: TGTGCCAGCAGTGAAGAAACGGCAGCTAACTATAATTCACCCCTCCACTTT.

The chain links TRBV11-3 to TRBJ2-3; the match to TRBD1 covers 7 bases. V dropped 5 bases and J dropped 4; count of bases not matched to a gene: 9. The CDR3 covers 15 residues. In germline, CDR1 is SGHNT, CDR2 YENEEA. CDR3: CASSPGTANADTQYF. In nucleotides, the CDR3 is TGTGCCAGCAGCCCCGGGACAGCAAACGCAGATACGCAGTATTTT.